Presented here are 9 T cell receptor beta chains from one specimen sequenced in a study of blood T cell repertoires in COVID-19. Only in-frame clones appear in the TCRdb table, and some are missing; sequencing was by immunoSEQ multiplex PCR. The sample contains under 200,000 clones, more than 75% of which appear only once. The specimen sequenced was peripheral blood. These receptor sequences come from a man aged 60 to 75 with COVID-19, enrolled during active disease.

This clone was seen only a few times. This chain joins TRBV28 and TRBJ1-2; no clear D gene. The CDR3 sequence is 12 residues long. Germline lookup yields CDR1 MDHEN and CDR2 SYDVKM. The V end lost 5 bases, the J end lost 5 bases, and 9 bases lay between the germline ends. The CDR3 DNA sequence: TGTGCCAGCAGTCTAGTCGGGTATGGCTACACCTTC. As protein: CASSLVGYGYTF.

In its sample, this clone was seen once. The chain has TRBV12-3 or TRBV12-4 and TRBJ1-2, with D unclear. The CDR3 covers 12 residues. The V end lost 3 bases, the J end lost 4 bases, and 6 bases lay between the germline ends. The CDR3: CASSFSIYGYTF. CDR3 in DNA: TGTGCCAGCAGTTTTTCTATCTATGGCTACACCTTC.

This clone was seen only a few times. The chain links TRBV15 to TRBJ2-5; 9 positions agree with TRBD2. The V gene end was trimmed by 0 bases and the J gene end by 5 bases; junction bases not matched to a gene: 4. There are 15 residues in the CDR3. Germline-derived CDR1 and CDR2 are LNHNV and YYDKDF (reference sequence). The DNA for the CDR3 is TGTGCCACCAGCAGAGATCCCACTAGCGGGGAGACCCAGTACTTC. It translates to CATSRDPTSGETQYF.

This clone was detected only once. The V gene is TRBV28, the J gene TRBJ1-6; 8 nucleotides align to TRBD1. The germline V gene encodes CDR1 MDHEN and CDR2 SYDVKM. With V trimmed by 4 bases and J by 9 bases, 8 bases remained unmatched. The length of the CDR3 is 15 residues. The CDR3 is CASSSTTGVGSPLHF. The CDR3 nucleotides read TGTGCCAGCAGTTCGACGACAGGGGTTGGTTCACCCCTCCACTTT. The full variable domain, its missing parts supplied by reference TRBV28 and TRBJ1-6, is DVKVTQSSRYLVKRTGEKVFLECVQDMDHENMFWYRQDPGLGLRLIYFSYDVKMKEKGDIPEGYSVSREKKERFSLILESASTNQTSMYLCASSSTTGVGSPLHFGNGTRLTVT.

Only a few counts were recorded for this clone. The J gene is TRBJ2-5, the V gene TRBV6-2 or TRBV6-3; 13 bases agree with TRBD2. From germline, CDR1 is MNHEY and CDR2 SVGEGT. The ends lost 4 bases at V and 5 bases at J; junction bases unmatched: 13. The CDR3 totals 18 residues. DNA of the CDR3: TGTGCCAGCAGTTCCAACATCCGACTAGCGGGAGGCGGTGAGACCCAGTACTTC. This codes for CASSSNIRLAGGGETQYF.

The DNA for the CDR3 is TGTGCCAGTAGTATGGGACAGCCGAACCAAGAGACCCAGTACTTC. Translation gives CASSMGQPNQETQYF. V is TRBV19 and J is TRBJ2-5; 7 bases agree with TRBD1. V shed 3 bases, J shed 0 bases, and the junction held 4 bases outside the gene matches. Per the germline V gene, CDR1 is LNHDA and CDR2 is SQIVND (reference sequence). The CDR3 consists of 15 residues.

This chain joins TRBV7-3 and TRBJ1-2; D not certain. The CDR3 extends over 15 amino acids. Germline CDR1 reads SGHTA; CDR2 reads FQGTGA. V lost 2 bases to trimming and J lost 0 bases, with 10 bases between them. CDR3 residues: CASSLYGGANYGYTF. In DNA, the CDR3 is TGTGCCAGCAGCTTATACGGCGGAGCTAACTATGGCTACACCTTC.

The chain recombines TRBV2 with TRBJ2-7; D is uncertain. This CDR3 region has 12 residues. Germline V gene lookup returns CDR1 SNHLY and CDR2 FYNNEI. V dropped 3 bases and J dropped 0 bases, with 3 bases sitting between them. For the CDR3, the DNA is TGTGCCAGCAGTGACGGCTCCTACGAGCAGTACTTC. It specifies CASSDGSYEQYF. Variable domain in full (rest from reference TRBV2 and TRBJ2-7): EPEVTQTPSHQVTQMGQEVILRCVPISNHLYFYWYRQILGQKVEFLVSFYNNEISEKSEIFDDQFSVERPDGSNFTLKIRSTKLEDSAMYFCASSDGSYEQYFGPGTRLTVT.

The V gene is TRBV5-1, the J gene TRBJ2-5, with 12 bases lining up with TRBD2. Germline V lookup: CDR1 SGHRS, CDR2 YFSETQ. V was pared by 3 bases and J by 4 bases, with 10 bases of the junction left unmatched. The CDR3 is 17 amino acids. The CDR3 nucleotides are TGCGCCAGCAGCTCGGCTAGCGGGGGGGCATTCGTAGAGACCCAGTACTTC. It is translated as CASSSASGGAFVETQYF.